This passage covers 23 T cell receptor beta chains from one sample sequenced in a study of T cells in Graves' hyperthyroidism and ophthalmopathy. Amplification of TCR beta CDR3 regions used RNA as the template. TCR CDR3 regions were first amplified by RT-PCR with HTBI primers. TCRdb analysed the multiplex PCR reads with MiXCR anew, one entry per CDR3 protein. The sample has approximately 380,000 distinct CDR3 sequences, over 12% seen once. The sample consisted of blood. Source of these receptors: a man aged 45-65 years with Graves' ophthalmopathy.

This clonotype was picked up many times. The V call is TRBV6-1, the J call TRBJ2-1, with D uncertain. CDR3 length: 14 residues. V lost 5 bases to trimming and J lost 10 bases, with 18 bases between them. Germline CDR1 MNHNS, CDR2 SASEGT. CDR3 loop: CASSFSVRAEEQFF. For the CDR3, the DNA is TGTGCCAGCAGTTTCTCCGTTCGGGCGGAAGAGCAGTTCTTC.

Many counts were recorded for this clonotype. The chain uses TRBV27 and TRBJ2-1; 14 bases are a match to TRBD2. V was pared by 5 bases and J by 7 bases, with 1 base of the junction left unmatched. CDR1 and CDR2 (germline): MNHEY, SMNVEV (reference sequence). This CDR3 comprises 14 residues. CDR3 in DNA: TGTGCCAGCAGTGGACTAGCGGGAGGTAATGAGCAGTTCTTC. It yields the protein CASSGLAGGNEQFF.

CDR3 sequence reads: CASSSTSGGVQETQYF. CDR3 in DNA: TGTGCCAGCAGCTCAACTAGCGGAGGGGTTCAAGAGACCCAGTACTTC. The V and J genes are TRBV14 and TRBJ2-5, with TRBD2 matching over 8 bases. Germline lookup yields CDR1 SGHDN and CDR2 FVKESK. The junction had 10 bases not matched to a gene; V was cut back by 5 bases and J by 2 bases. The CDR3 is 16 amino acids.

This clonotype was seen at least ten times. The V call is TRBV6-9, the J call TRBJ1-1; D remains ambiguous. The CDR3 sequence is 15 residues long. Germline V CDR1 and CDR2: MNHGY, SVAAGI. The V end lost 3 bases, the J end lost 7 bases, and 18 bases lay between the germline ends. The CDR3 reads CASSYSGPGRYEAFF. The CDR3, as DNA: TGTGCCAGCAGTTACTCGGGCCCGGGGAGGTATGAAGCTTTCTTT.

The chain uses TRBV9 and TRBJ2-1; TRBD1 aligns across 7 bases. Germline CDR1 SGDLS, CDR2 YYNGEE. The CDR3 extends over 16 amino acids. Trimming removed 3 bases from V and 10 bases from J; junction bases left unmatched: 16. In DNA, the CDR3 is TGTGCCAGCAGCGCAGATAGGACAGGTGTCGTGGAAGAGCAGTTCTTC. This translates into CASSADRTGVVEEQFF.

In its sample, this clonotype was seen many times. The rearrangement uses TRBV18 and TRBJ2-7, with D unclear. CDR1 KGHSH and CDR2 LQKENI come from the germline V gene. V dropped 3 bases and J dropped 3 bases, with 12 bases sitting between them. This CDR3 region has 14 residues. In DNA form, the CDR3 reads TGTGCCAGCTCACCGTTGCCCATGGACTACGAGCAGTACTTC. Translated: CASSPLPMDYEQYF. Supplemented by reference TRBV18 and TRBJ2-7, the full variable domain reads NAGVMQNPRHLVRRRGQEARLRCSPMKGHSHVYWYRQLPEEGLKFMVYLQKENIIDESGMPKERFSAEFPKEGPSILRIQQVVRGDSAAYFCASSPLPMDYEQYFGPGTRLTVT.

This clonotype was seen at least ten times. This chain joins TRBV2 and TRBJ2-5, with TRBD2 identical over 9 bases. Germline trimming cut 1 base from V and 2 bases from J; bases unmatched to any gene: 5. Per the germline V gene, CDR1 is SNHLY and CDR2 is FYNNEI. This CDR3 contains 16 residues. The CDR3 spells CASSEGTSVRQETQYF. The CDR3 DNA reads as TGTGCCAGCAGTGAAGGGACTAGCGTGCGGCAAGAGACCCAGTACTTC.

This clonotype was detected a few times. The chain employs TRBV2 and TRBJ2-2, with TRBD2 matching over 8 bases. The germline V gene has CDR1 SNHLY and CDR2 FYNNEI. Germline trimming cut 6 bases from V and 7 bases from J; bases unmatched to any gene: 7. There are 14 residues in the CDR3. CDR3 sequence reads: CASRREVQVGELFF. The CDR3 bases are TGTGCCAGCAGGCGGGAGGTTCAGGTCGGGGAGCTGTTTTTT.

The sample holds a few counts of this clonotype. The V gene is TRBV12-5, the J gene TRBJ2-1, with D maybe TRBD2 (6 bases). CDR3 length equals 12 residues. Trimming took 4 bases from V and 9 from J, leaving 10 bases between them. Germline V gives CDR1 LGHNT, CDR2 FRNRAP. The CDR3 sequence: CASGSLRGEQFF. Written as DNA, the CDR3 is TGTGCTAGTGGTTCCCTGCGGGGTGAGCAGTTCTTC.

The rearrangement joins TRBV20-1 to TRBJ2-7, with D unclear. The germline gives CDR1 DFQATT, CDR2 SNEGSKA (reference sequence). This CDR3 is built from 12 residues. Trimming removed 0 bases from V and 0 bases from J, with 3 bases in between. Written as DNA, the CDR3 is TGCAGTGCTAGAGATATCTCCTACGAGCAGTACTTC. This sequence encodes CSARDISYEQYF.

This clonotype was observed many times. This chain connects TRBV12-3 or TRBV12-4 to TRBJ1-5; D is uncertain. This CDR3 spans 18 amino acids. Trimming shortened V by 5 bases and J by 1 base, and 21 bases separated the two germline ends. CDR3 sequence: CASSRRTLGGVSNQPQHF. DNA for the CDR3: TGTGCCAGCAGTAGAAGGACTCTGGGTGGTGTGAGCAATCAGCCCCAGCATTTT.

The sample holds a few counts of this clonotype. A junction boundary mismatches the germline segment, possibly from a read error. CDR3 region: CASRSARDYDQYF. The CDR3 DNA reads TGTGCCAGCAGGTCAGCCCGAGACTACGATCAGTACTTC. J is TRBJ2-7 and V is TRBV13, with D possibly being TRBD2 (5 bases). The germline gives CDR1 PRHDT, CDR2 FYEKMQ (reference sequence). CDR3 length equals 13 residues.

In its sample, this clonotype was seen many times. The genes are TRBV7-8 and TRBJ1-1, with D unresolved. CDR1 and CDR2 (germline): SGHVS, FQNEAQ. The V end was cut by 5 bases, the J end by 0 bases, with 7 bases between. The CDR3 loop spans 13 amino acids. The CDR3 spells CASSARLNTEAFF. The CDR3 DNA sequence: TGTGCCAGCAGCGCCAGATTGAACACTGAAGCTTTCTTT.

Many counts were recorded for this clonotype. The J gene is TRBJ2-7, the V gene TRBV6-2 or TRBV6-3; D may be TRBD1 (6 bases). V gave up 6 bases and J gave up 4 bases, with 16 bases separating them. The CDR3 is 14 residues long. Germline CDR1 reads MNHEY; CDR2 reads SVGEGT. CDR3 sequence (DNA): TGTGCCAGCAGCCACAGGGAGCTGGCATACGAGCAGTACTTC. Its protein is CASSHRELAYEQYF.

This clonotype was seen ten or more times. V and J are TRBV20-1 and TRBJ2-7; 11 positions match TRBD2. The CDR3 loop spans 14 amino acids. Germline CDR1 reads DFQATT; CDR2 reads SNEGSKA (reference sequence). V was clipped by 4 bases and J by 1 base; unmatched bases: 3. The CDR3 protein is CSATTSGTSYEQYF. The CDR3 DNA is TGCAGTGCTACGACTAGCGGGACTTCCTACGAGCAGTACTTC.

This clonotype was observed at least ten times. DNA for the CDR3: TGCAGCGTGACAGGGACGTACGAGCAGTACTTC. Amino acid sequence: CSVTGTYEQYF. V usage is TRBV29-1 and J usage is TRBJ2-7; TRBD1 agrees at 7 bases. Germline values: CDR1 SQVTM, CDR2 ANQGSEA. Trimming took 6 bases from V and 4 from J; bases not matched to a gene: 3. The CDR3 sequence is 11 residues long.

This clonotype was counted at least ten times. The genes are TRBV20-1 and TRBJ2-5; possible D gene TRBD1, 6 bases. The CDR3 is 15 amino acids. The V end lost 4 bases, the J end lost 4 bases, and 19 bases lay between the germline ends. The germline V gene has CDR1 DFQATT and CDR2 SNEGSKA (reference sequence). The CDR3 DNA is TGCAGTGCTACCTTATCCAGGGGCCTCGGAGAGACCCAGTACTTC. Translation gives CSATLSRGLGETQYF.

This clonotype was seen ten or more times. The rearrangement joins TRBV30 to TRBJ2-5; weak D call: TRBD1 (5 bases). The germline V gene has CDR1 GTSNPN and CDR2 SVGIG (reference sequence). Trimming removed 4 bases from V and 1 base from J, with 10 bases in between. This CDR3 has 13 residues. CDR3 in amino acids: CAWKRQTQETQYF. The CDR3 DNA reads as TGTGCCTGGAAGAGACAGACCCAAGAGACCCAGTACTTC.

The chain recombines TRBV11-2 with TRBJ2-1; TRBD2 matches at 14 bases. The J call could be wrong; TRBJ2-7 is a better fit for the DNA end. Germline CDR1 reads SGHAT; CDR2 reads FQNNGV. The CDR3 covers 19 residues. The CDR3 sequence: CASSLVGLAGGVSYNEQYF. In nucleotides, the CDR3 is TGTGCCAGCAGCTTAGTTGGACTAGCGGGAGGCGTATCCTACAATGAGCAGTACTTC.

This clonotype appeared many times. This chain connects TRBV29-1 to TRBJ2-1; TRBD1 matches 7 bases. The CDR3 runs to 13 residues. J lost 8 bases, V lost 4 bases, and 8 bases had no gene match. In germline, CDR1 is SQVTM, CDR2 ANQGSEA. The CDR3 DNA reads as TGCAGCGTTGGAACAGGGGTTCTGGATGAGCAGTTCTTC. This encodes CSVGTGVLDEQFF.

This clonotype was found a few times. The CDR3 bases are TGTGCCAGCAGGGCTGAAAGGGACAGCACCTCCGGGGAGCTGTTTTTT. This translates into CASRAERDSTSGELFF. J is TRBJ2-2 and V is TRBV6-1; 7 positions agree with TRBD1. The germline V gene encodes CDR1 MNHNS and CDR2 SASEGT. Germline trimming cut 6 bases from V and 6 bases from J; bases unmatched to any gene: 13. This CDR3 has 16 amino acids.

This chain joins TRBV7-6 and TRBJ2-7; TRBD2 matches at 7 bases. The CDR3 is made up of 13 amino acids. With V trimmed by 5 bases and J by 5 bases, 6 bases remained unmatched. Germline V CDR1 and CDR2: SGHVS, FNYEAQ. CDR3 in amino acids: CASSPGAGDEQYF. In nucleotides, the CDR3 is TGTGCCAGCAGCCCCGGGGCGGGAGACGAGCAGTACTTC. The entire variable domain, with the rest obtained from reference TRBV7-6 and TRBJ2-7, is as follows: GAGVSQSPRYKVTKRGQDVALRCDPISGHVSLYWYRQALGQGPEFLTYFNYEAQQDKSGLPNDRFSAERPEGSISTLTIQRTEQRDSAMYRCASSPGAGDEQYFGPGTRLTVT.

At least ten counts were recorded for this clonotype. The CDR3 protein is CASSSTDNEQFF. CDR3 nucleotides: TGTGCCAGCAGTTCGACGGACAATGAGCAGTTCTTC. The gene calls are TRBV27 and TRBJ2-1; D remains ambiguous. The V gene lost 4 bases and the J gene lost 5 bases, with 6 bases spanning the gap. This CDR3 spans 12 amino acids. CDR1 and CDR2 from the germline V gene are MNHEY and SMNVEV (reference sequence).